The 29 T cell receptor beta chains below all came from one sample that was sequenced in a study of T-cell reconstitution after alpha-beta-depleted transplantation in children. Construction of the TCRbeta library involved unique molecular identifiers. TCRdb passed the PCR reads through MiXCR, listing each CDR3 protein once. The sample holds 65,000 to 90,000 distinct CDR3 sequences, approximately 10% seen once. The sequences come from PBMCs, collected before TCRalphabeta/CD19-depleted stem cell transplant. All receptors come from a boy aged 10-17 years with acute myeloid leukemia, due to receive a stem cell transplant.

This clonotype was seen repeatedly, ten times or more. DNA of the CDR3: TGCAGCACCCCCTCACCCCTCCACTTT. Protein: CSTPSPLHF. V and J are TRBV20-1 and TRBJ1-6, with D uncertain. Germline CDR1 is DFQATT and CDR2 is SNEGSKA (reference sequence). CDR3 length: 9 amino acids.

This clonotype was detected ten times or more. The chain has TRBV27 and TRBJ1-4; no firm D call. The CDR3 extends over 15 amino acids. CDR1 and CDR2 (germline): MNHEY, SMNVEV (reference sequence). V lost 6 bases and J lost 8, with 19 bases in between. The CDR3 spells CASSQTINTGEKLFF. Here the CDR3 DNA reads TGTGCCAGCAGCCAAACTATCAATACTGGAGAAAAACTGTTTTTT.

There are many counts of this clonotype. V and J are TRBV9 and TRBJ2-5; no clear D gene. With 2 bases removed from V and 5 bases from J, the gap between germline ends came to 10 bases. Germline lookup yields CDR1 SGDLS and CDR2 YYNGEE. The CDR3 loop spans 13 amino acids. CDR3 region: CASSVSVWETQYF. CDR3 sequence (DNA): TGTGCCAGCAGCGTGAGCGTCTGGGAGACCCAGTACTTC. The variable domain in full, with the rest retrieved from reference TRBV9 and TRBJ2-5, is DSGVTQTPKHLITATGQRVTLRCSPRSGDLSVYWYQQSLDQGLQFLIQYYNGEERAKGNILERFSAQQFPDLHSELNLSSLELGDSALYFCASSVSVWETQYFGPGTRLLVL.

The V gene is TRBV6-5, the J gene TRBJ2-3, with a tentative D call TRBD1 (7 bases). Germline V lookup: CDR1 MNHEY, CDR2 SVGAGI. CDR3 length: 17 amino acids. Trimming left V 0 bases short and J 6 bases short, with 19 bases between. This CDR3 is CASSYSASRGAWDTQYF. CDR3 nucleotide sequence: TGTGCCAGCAGTTACTCCGCTAGCAGGGGGGCTTGGGATACGCAGTATTTT.

At least ten counts were recorded for this clonotype. This rearrangement joins TRBV5-5 to TRBJ1-1; D is ambiguous. V was trimmed by 0 bases and J by 6 bases, leaving 9 bases between them. The CDR3 is 13 amino acids. CDR1 and CDR2 from the germline V gene are SGHKS and YYEKEE (reference sequence). The DNA of the CDR3 is TGTGCCAGCAGCTTGGAGGTGGGCGCTGAAGCTTTCTTT. This gives the protein CASSLEVGAEAFF.

This clonotype occurred many times. V usage is TRBV2 and J usage is TRBJ2-2; possibly TRBD1 for D (6 bases). This CDR3 region has 15 residues. V shed 7 bases and J shed 1 base, with 13 bases lying between them. Per the germline V gene, CDR1 is SNHLY and CDR2 is FYNNEI. The CDR3 here is CASNSGTLNTGELFF. The CDR3 region has the DNA TGTGCCAGCAACTCCGGGACATTGAACACCGGGGAGCTGTTTTTT.

This clonotype was picked up many times. The V and J genes are TRBV20-1 and TRBJ1-3; D is ambiguous. Between the trimmed V and J ends, which lost 2 bases and 0 bases, there was a span of 11 bases. CDR3 length: 15 residues. Germline values: CDR1 DFQATT, CDR2 SNEGSKA (reference sequence). The CDR3 DNA follows: TGCAGTGCTAGAATACGGCCGAACTCTGGAAACACCATATATTTT. Translation: CSARIRPNSGNTIYF.

This clonotype was counted ten times or more. The V call is TRBV18, the J call TRBJ1-1; D unclear. V was trimmed by 5 bases and J by 7 bases, leaving 11 bases between them. CDR1 and CDR2 (germline): KGHSH, LQKENI. The CDR3 spans 12 residues. CDR3 nucleotides: TGTGCCAGCTCATCCAGCAGCCGTGAAGCTTTCTTT. It codes for CASSSSSREAFF. The entire variable domain, with the rest obtained from reference TRBV18 and TRBJ1-1, is as follows: NAGVMQNPRHLVRRRGQEARLRCSPMKGHSHVYWYRQLPEEGLKFMVYLQKENIIDESGMPKERFSAEFPKEGPSILRIQQVVRGDSAAYFCASSSSSREAFFGQGTRLTVV.

This chain connects TRBV4-1 to TRBJ2-2; possibly TRBD1 for D (7 bases). The CDR3 is made up of 17 amino acids. V was shortened by 2 bases and J by 4 bases, with 17 bases between the two germline ends. Germline CDR1 MGHRA, CDR2 YSYEKL. Here the CDR3 reads CASSQRGGTEITGELFF. In nucleotides, the CDR3 is TGCGCCAGCAGCCAAAGGGGCGGGACAGAAATCACCGGGGAGCTGTTTTTT.

On this clonotype itself: This clone may be a read error of a much larger clone one base away. This rearrangement joins TRBV12-3 or TRBV12-4 to TRBJ1-5; possible D gene TRBD1, 6 bases. This CDR3 contains 14 residues. As DNA, the CDR3 is TGTGCCAGCAGCCGAGGGGACACCAATAAGCCCCAGCATTTT. Amino acid sequence: CASSRGDTNKPQHF.

This clonotype was recorded at least ten times. The rearrangement links TRBV15 to TRBJ2-2; D unclear. Trimming removed 3 bases at V and 7 bases at J, with 9 bases between. Germline CDR1 LNHNV, CDR2 YYDKDF (reference sequence). This CDR3 has 13 residues. Written as DNA, the CDR3 is TGTGCCACCAGCAGGGAACAGCACGGGGAGCTGTTTTTT. Its protein product is CATSREQHGELFF. Supplemented by reference TRBV15 and TRBJ2-2, the full variable domain reads DAMVIQNPRYQVTQFGKPVTLSCSQTLNHNVMYWYQQKSSQAPKLLFHYYDKDFNNEADTPDNFQSRRPNTSFCFLDIRSPGLGDTAMYLCATSREQHGELFFGEGSRLTVL.

This clonotype was counted at least ten times. V is TRBV7-6 and J is TRBJ1-4; D gene ambiguous. V lost 5 bases, J lost 8 bases, and 12 bases lay in between. CDR3 length: 13 amino acids. Germline lookup yields CDR1 SGHVS and CDR2 FNYEAQ. CDR3 sequence: CASSPVLGEKLFF. CDR3 sequence (DNA): TGTGCCAGCAGCCCAGTTCTGGGGGAAAAACTGTTTTTT. Using reference TRBV7-6 and TRBJ1-4 for the parts outside the CDR3, the full variable domain is GAGVSQSPRYKVTKRGQDVALRCDPISGHVSLYWYRQALGQGPEFLTYFNYEAQQDKSGLPNDRFSAERPEGSISTLTIQRTEQRDSAMYRCASSPVLGEKLFFGSGTQLSVL.

For this clonotype: This could be a read error, since a much larger clone is one nucleotide away. The chain is built from TRBV12-3 or TRBV12-4 and TRBJ2-2; D may be TRBD2 (5 bases). This CDR3 is built from 13 residues. V was cut by 2 bases and J by 5 bases, with 6 bases left in between. The CDR3 region has the DNA TGTGCCAGCAGTTTAACGGGAACCGGGGAGCTGTTTTTT. This sequence encodes CASSLTGTGELFF.

This clonotype came up many times. The chain links TRBV2 to TRBJ2-7; 10 positions agree with TRBD1. The germline gives CDR1 SNHLY, CDR2 FYNNEI. The CDR3 has 14 amino acids. Losses at the gene ends were 3 bases for V and 6 bases for J; bases not matched to a gene: 5. In DNA, the CDR3 is TGTGCCAGCAGTGATCGACAGGGGGCGGTCGAGCAGTACTTC. Translation gives CASSDRQGAVEQYF.

This clonotype was counted many times. The genes are TRBV20-1 and TRBJ1-5, with 10 bases that match TRBD1. The V gene end was trimmed by 3 bases and the J gene end by 4 bases; junction bases not matched to a gene: 9. CDR3 length equals 16 residues. CDR1 and CDR2 from the germline V gene are DFQATT and SNEGSKA (reference sequence). CDR3 protein: CSASLGTGAFNQPQHF. The DNA of the CDR3 is TGCAGTGCTAGTTTGGGGACAGGGGCGTTTAATCAGCCCCAGCATTTT.

In its sample, this clonotype was seen many times. The J gene is TRBJ2-7, the V gene TRBV13, with 9 positions matching TRBD2. The germline CDR1 and CDR2 sequences are PRHDT and FYEKMQ (reference sequence). The CDR3 sequence is 15 residues long. With V trimmed by 4 bases and J by 5 bases, 9 bases remained unmatched. The CDR3 region is CASSSSFSGSNEQYF. Here the CDR3 DNA reads TGTGCCAGCAGCTCCTCTTTTAGCGGGAGCAACGAGCAGTACTTC.

This sequence joins TRBV7-2 and TRBJ1-4; D remains ambiguous. The CDR3 has 11 residues. The germline gives CDR1 SGHTA, CDR2 FQGNSA. The V and J ends lost 5 bases and 8 bases respectively, with 6 bases between them. CDR3 bases: TGTGCCAGCAGCCTACGGGAAAAACTGTTTTTT. Its translation: CASSLREKLFF. The whole variable domain, remainder taken from reference TRBV7-2 and TRBJ1-4, is GAGVSQSPSNKVTEKGKDVELRCDPISGHTALYWYRQSLGQGLEFLIYFQGNSAPDKSGLPSDRFSAERTGGSVSTLTIQRTQQEDSAVYLCASSLREKLFFGSGTQLSVL.

This clonotype was detected ten times or more. The chain combines TRBV11-2 with TRBJ2-1; 7 positions match TRBD1. J lost 5 bases, V lost 6 bases, and 13 bases had no gene match. The length of the CDR3 is 16 residues. Germline V gives CDR1 SGHAT, CDR2 FQNNGV. Written as DNA, the CDR3 is TGTGCCAGCAGGAATAACAGGGGAACCCGGCACAATGAGCAGTTCTTC. Encoded protein: CASRNNRGTRHNEQFF.

This clonotype was seen at least ten times. This chain joins TRBV12-3 or TRBV12-4 and TRBJ2-1; 9 bases fit TRBD2. Losses at the gene ends were 4 bases for V and 0 bases for J; bases not matched to a gene: 10. CDR3 length equals 18 residues. CDR3 in DNA: TGTGCCAGCAGTTCCTTAGCGGGGGACCCACTCTCCTACAATGAGCAGTTCTTC. Encoded protein: CASSSLAGDPLSYNEQFF.

This clonotype was observed many times. This sequence joins TRBV2 and TRBJ2-1, with D possibly called TRBD1 or TRBD2 (5 bases each). Germline V gives CDR1 SNHLY, CDR2 FYNNEI. The CDR3 contains 15 residues. The germline V and J ends were trimmed by 5 bases and 5 bases, with 16 bases remaining between them. The DNA for the CDR3 is TGTGCCAGCAGTATGGGACGGATATCGAACAATGAGCAGTTCTTC. As protein: CASSMGRISNNEQFF. The variable domain in full, with the rest retrieved from reference TRBV2 and TRBJ2-1, is EPEVTQTPSHQVTQMGQEVILRCVPISNHLYFYWYRQILGQKVEFLVSFYNNEISEKSEIFDDQFSVERPDGSNFTLKIRSTKLEDSAMYFCASSMGRISNNEQFFGPGTRLTVL.

The genes are TRBV11-2 and TRBJ2-7; TRBD1 matches at 9 bases. The CDR3 is 14 amino acids. Germline CDR1 SGHAT, CDR2 FQNNGV. The J segment lost 5 bases and the V segment lost 5 bases, leaving 7 bases of the junction unmatched. The CDR3 spells CASSRTDRGHEQYF. The DNA for the CDR3 is TGTGCCAGCAGCAGAACGGACAGGGGCCACGAGCAGTACTTC.

At least ten counts were recorded for this clonotype. The CDR3 loop reads CASSLQGGYYNEQFF. Written as DNA, the CDR3 is TGTGCCAGCAGCTTACAGGGGGGATACTACAATGAGCAGTTCTTC. This rearrangement joins TRBV7-3 to TRBJ2-1; a weak D match, TRBD1 (7 bases). There are 15 residues in the CDR3. V lost 2 bases to trimming and J lost 3 bases, with 11 bases between them. CDR1 SGHTA and CDR2 FQGTGA come from the germline V gene.

In its sample, this clonotype was seen many times. The chain carries TRBV7-6 and TRBJ2-5; D tentatively fits TRBD1 or TRBD2 (7 bases each). CDR1 is SGHVS, CDR2 FNYEAQ, per germline. The CDR3 totals 16 residues. V was shortened by 4 bases and J by 5 bases, with 20 bases between the two germline ends. The CDR3 nucleotides read TGTGCCAGCAGCTCGGCTCGGGGGGTCAGGGGGGAGACCCAGTACTTC. This codes for CASSSARGVRGETQYF.

This clonotype was seen ten or more times. The V gene is TRBV27, the J gene TRBJ1-5; a possible D gene is TRBD1 (5 bases). The germline V and J ends were trimmed by 5 bases and 4 bases, with 21 bases remaining between them. CDR3 length: 17 amino acids. Germline loops: CDR1 MNHEY, CDR2 SMNVEV (reference sequence). DNA of the CDR3: TGTGCCAGCAGTCCCCTCGGGGCAGGACCTAGTAATCAGCCCCAGCATTTT. It is translated as CASSPLGAGPSNQPQHF.

This clonotype was seen at least ten times. The J gene is TRBJ2-5, the V gene TRBV12-3 or TRBV12-4; 9 bases are shared with TRBD2. Trimming cost V 7 bases and J 4 bases; bases outside gene matches: 7. The CDR3 covers 14 residues. CDR3 DNA sequence: TGTGCCAGCAAGGCGGCGGGGGGGTTAGAGACCCAGTACTTC. Its protein is CASKAAGGLETQYF.

At least ten counts were recorded for this clonotype. The chain has TRBV6-5 and TRBJ1-3; maybe TRBD1 (6 bases). The V end was cut by 2 bases, the J end by 0 bases, with 14 bases between. Looked up from germline, CDR1 is MNHEY and CDR2 is SVGAGI. The CDR3 loop spans 17 amino acids. The CDR3 protein is CASSYRRDTVSGNTIYF. The DNA for the CDR3 is TGTGCCAGCAGTTACAGGCGGGACACGGTCTCTGGAAACACCATATATTTT.

This rearrangement joins TRBV11-2 to TRBJ2-7, with 15 bases identical to TRBD2. Germline V gene data show CDR1 as SGHAT and CDR2 as FQNNGV. V dropped 3 bases and J dropped 2; count of bases not matched to a gene: 11. This CDR3 is built from 19 residues. CDR3 sequence (DNA): TGTGCCAGCAGCTTCCCAGGGCTAAGGACTAGCGGGAGGGCCTACGAGCAGTACTTC. Protein sequence: CASSFPGLRTSGRAYEQYF.

This chain links TRBV27 with TRBJ2-7; D might be TRBD1 (5 bases). CDR3 length: 17 amino acids. V lost 0 bases to trimming and J lost 3 bases, with 18 bases between them. The germline V gene has CDR1 MNHEY and CDR2 SMNVEV (reference sequence). The CDR3 sequence is CASSLSMAGSFHYEQYF. Here the CDR3 DNA reads TGTGCCAGCAGTTTATCGATGGCAGGGTCATTCCACTACGAGCAGTACTTC.

This clonotype was seen ten or more times. The chain employs TRBV11-2 and TRBJ1-3, with a weak D call TRBD1 (6 bases). CDR1 SGHAT and CDR2 FQNNGV come from the germline V gene. Trimming shortened V by 5 bases and J by 2 bases, and 13 bases separated the two germline ends. The length of the CDR3 is 15 residues. The CDR3 nucleotides read TGTGCCAGCAGCATTGGTGGACAGACTGGAAACACCATATATTTT. This sequence encodes CASSIGGQTGNTIYF. Drawing the rest from reference TRBV11-2 and TRBJ1-3, the complete variable domain is EAGVAQSPRYKIIEKRQSVAFWCNPISGHATLYWYQQILGQGPKLLIQFQNNGVVDDSQLPKDRFSAERLKGVDSTLKIQPAKLEDSAVYLCASSIGGQTGNTIYFGEGSWLTVV.